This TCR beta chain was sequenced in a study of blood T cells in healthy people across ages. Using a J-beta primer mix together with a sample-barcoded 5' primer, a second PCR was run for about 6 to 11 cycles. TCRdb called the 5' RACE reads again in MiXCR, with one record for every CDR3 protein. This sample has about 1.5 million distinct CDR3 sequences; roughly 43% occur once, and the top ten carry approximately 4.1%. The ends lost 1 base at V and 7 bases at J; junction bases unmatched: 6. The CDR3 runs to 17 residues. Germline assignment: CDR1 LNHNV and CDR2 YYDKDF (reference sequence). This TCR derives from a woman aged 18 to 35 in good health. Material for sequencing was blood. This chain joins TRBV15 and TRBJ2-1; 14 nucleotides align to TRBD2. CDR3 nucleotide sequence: TGTGCCACCAGCAGAGTGGAGGGACTAGCGGGAGCGAATGAGCAGTTCTTC. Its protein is CATSRVEGLAGANEQFF. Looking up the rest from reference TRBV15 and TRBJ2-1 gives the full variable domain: DAMVIQNPRYQVTQFGKPVTLSCSQTLNHNVMYWYQQKSSQAPKLLFHYYDKDFNNEADTPDNFQSRRPNTSFCFLDIRSPGLGDTAMYLCATSRVEGLAGANEQFFGPGTRLTVL.